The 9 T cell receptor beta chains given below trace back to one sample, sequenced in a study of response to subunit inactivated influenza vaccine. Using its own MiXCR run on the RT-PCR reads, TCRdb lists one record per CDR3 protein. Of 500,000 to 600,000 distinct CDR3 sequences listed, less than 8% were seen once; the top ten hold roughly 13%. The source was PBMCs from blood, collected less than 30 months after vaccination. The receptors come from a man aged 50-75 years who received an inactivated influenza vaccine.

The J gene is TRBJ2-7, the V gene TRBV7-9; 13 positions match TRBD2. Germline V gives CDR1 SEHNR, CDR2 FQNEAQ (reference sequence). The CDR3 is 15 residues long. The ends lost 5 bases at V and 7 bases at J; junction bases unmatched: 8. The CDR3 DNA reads TGTGCCAGCAGCCCCCCAGGACTAGCGGGAGTAGAGCAGTACTTC. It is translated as CASSPPGLAGVEQYF.

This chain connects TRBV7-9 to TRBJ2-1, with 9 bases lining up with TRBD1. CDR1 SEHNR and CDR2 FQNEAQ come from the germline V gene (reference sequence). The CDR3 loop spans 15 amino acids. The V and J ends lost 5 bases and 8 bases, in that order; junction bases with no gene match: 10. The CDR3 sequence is CASSPKGQGRHEQFF. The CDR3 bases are TGTGCCAGCAGCCCCAAGGGACAGGGTAGGCATGAGCAGTTCTTC.

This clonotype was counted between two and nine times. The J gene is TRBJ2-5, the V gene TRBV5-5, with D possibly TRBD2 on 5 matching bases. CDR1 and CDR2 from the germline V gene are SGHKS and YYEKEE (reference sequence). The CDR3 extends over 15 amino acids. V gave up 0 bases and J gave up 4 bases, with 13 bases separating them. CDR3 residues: CASSLVDPAGETQYF. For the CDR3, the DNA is TGTGCCAGCAGCTTGGTGGACCCGGCGGGAGAGACCCAGTACTTC.

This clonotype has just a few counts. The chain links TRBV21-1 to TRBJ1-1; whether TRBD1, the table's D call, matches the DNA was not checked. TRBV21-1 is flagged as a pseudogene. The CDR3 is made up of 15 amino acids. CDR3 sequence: CASSKVPGMNTEAFF. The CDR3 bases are TGTGCCAGCAGCAAAGTTCCAGGGATGAACACTGAAGCTTTCTTT.

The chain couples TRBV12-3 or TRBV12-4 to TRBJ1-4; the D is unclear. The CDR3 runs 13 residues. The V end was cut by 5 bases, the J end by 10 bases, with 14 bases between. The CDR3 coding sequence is TGTGCCAGCAGTATCGGACGGGGTGGAAAACTGTTTTTT. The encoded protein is CASSIGRGGKLFF.

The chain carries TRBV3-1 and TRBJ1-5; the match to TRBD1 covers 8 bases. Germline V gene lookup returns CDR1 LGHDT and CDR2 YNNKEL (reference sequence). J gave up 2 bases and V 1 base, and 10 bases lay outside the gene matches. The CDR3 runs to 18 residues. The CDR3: CASSQGTGTGLGNQPQHF. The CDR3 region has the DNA TGTGCCAGCAGCCAAGGGACTGGGACAGGACTTGGCAATCAGCCCCAGCATTTT.

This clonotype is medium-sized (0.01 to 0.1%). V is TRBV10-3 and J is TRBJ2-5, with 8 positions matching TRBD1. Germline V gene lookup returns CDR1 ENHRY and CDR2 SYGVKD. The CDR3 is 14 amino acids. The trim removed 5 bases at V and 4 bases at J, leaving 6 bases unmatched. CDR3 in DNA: TGTGCCATCAGTCGGGCAGGGGGCGGAGAGACCCAGTACTTC. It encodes CAISRAGGGETQYF.

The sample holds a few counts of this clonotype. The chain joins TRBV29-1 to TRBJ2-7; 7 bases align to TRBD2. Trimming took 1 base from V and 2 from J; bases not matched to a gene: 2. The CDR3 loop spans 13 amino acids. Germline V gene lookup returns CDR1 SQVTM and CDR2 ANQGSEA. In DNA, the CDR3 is TGCAGCGTTGAAGGACTAGCTGCCTACGAGCAGTACTTC. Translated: CSVEGLAAYEQYF.

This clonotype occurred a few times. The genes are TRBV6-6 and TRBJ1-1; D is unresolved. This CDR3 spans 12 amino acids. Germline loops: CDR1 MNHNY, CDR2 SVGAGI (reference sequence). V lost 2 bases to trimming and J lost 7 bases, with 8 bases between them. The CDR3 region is CASSYSGSEAFF. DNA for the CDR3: TGTGCCAGCAGTTACAGTGGGAGTGAAGCTTTCTTT.